Here is one TCR beta chain with its context. There are 15 residues in the CDR3. The germline V gene encodes CDR1 MDHEN and CDR2 SYDVKM. The V segment lost 5 bases and the J segment 5 bases; nucleotides outside the gene matches: 8. The authors' processing: For nucleated cells, counts were estimated from reference gene primer amplification. TCRdb's table, derived via immunoSEQ multiplex PCR, lists solely in-frame clones and lacks some. The V and J calls and clone size are taken from that table; D and trimming were inferred from the DNA. The sample yields 140,000 to 150,000 clones, about 83% seen once. This entry belongs to a study of blood T cell repertoires in COVID-19. The overall study: Nucleic acid was either cDNA or gDNA, and it came from T cells, B-cell-depleted T cells, or PBMCs.

The clonotype originates from a woman aged 50 to 60 with active or convalescent COVID-19. The specimen sequenced was peripheral blood. The chain is built from TRBV28 and TRBJ1-1; 10 bases are shared with TRBD1. The CDR3 is CASSTRQGAETEAFF. The CDR3 DNA sequence: TGTGCCAGCAGTACCCGACAGGGGGCAGAAACTGAAGCTTTCTTT.